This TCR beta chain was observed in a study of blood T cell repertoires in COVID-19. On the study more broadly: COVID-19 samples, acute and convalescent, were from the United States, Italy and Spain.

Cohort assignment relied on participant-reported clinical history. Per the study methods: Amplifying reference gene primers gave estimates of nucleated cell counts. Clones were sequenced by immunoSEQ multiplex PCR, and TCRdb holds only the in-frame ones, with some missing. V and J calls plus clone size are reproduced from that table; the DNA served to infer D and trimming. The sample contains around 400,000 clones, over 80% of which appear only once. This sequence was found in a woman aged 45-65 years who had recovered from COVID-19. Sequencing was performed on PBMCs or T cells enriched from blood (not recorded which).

The DNA of the CDR3 is TGTGCCAGCAGGAAGGGACAGTCTTCTTCCTATGGCTACACCTTC. This encodes CASRKGQSSSYGYTF. J is TRBJ1-2 and V is TRBV6-5, with 7 bases matching TRBD1. The V segment lost 6 bases and the J segment 4 bases; nucleotides outside the gene matches: 11. The length of the CDR3 is 15 residues. Germline V gives CDR1 MNHEY, CDR2 SVGAGI.